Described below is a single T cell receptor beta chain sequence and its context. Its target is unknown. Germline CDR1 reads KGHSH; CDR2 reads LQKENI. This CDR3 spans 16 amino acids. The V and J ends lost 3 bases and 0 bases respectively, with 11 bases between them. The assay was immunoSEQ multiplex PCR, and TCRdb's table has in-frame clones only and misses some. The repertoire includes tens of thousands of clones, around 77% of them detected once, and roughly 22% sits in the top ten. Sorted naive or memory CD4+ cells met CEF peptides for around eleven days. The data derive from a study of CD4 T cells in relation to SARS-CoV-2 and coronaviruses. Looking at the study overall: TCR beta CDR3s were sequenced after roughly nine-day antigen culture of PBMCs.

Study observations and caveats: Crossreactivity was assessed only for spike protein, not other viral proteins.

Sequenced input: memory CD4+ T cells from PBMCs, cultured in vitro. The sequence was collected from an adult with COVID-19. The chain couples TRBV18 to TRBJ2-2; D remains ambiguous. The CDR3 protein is CASSPYWQANTGELFF. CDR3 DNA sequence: TGTGCCAGCTCACCGTATTGGCAGGCGAACACCGGGGAGCTGTTTTTT.